The next 12 T cell receptor beta chains were all read from a single sample in a study of cytomegalovirus exposure and HLA in healthy donors. Use of 60 Vbeta and 13 Jbeta primers characterized the PCR. The assay was immunoSEQ multiplex PCR, and TCRdb's table has in-frame clones only and misses some. The repertoire consists of around 110,000 clones, with approximately 81% occurring once and the leading ten covering 3% to 4%. Sequencing was performed on PBMCs. These receptors all stem from a woman aged 25 to 39 in good health and CMV-seronegative.

V is TRBV19 and J is TRBJ2-2; 7 nucleotides align to TRBD1. Germline-derived CDR1 and CDR2 are LNHDA and SQIVND (reference sequence). This CDR3 is 15 amino acids long. V gave up 6 bases and J gave up 1 base; unmatched junction bases: 5. CDR3 sequence: CASRRGGLNTGELFF. As DNA, the CDR3 is TGTGCCAGTAGGAGAGGGGGCTTGAACACCGGGGAGCTGTTTTTT.

This rearrangement joins TRBV11-2 to TRBJ2-4, with D possibly being TRBD1 (6 bases). CDR3 size: 19 residues. Per germline, CDR1 SGHAT and CDR2 FQNNGV. V dropped 0 bases and J dropped 1 base, with 19 bases sitting between them. The CDR3 DNA follows: TGTGCCAGCAGCTTAGAGGCGTATGGGCAGGGGAACGCCAAAAACATTCAGTACTTC. This sequence encodes CASSLEAYGQGNAKNIQYF.

The V call is TRBV6-5, the J call TRBJ1-1; possible D gene TRBD1, 6 bases. Germline-derived CDR1 and CDR2 are MNHEY and SVGAGI. The CDR3 loop spans 12 amino acids. V lost 4 bases and J 9 bases, leaving 12 bases between the germline ends. The CDR3 DNA reads as TGTGCCAGCAGTTGGGAGGGGGGGCAAGCTTTCTTT. It translates to CASSWEGGQAFF.

The genes are TRBV7-2 and TRBJ2-3; TRBD1 matches at 9 bases. With V trimmed by 5 bases and J by 4 bases, 4 bases remained unmatched. From germline, CDR1 is SGHTA and CDR2 FQGNSA. This CDR3 is 14 amino acids long. The CDR3 bases are TGTGCCAGCAGCCCTACAGGGGGCGCAGATACGCAGTATTTT. It specifies CASSPTGGADTQYF.

The chain uses TRBV5-1 and TRBJ1-1, with 7 bases fitting TRBD1. CDR1 is SGHRS, CDR2 YFSETQ, per germline. The CDR3 runs to 14 residues. V trimming: 7 bases; J trimming: 1 base; junction bases outside the gene matches: 7. The CDR3 spells CASRHTGENTEAFF. The DNA for the CDR3 is TGCGCCAGCCGACACACAGGGGAGAACACTGAAGCTTTCTTT.

The rearrangement uses TRBV7-2 and TRBJ2-1; weak D call: TRBD2 (5 bases). This CDR3 is built from 13 residues. V was cut by 1 base and J by 9 bases, with 10 bases left in between. CDR1 is SGHTA and CDR2 is FQGNSA in the germline V gene. CDR3 amino acids: CASSLDTAGEQFF. The CDR3 nucleotides read TGTGCCAGCAGCTTAGATACGGCGGGTGAGCAGTTCTTC.

J is TRBJ2-7 and V is TRBV7-8; D perhaps matches TRBD1 (6 bases). The ends were cut back, 2 bases at V and 2 bases at J, with 25 bases in the middle. Germline V CDR1 and CDR2: SGHVS, FQNEAQ. There are 19 residues in the CDR3. The DNA for the CDR3 is TGTGCCAGCAGCTTAAGGGGCTTAGGGACAACTACAATCACCTACGAGCAGTACTTC. The encoded protein is CASSLRGLGTTTITYEQYF.

A single count supports this clone. The chain is built from TRBV5-4 and TRBJ2-7; 8 bases map to TRBD1. In germline, CDR1 is SGHNT, CDR2 YYREEE (reference sequence). Trimming at V came to 0 bases and at J to 5 bases, leaving 10 bases not matched to a gene. The CDR3 has 16 residues. The CDR3, as DNA: TGTGCCAGCAGCTTGGAGGGGACAGGCTTCACCAACGAGCAGTACTTC. Its protein is CASSLEGTGFTNEQYF.

The chain carries TRBV9 and TRBJ2-2; D ambiguous. Germline-derived CDR1 and CDR2 are SGDLS and YYNGEE. V lost 4 bases to trimming and J lost 0 bases, with 13 bases between them. This CDR3 comprises 16 residues. This chain's CDR3 is CASSSTLGANTGELFF. The CDR3 DNA reads as TGTGCCAGCAGCTCGACGCTAGGCGCGAACACCGGGGAGCTGTTTTTT.

This clone showed up just a few times. The gene calls are TRBV5-1 and TRBJ2-5; 12 bases align to TRBD1. From germline, CDR1 is SGHRS and CDR2 YFSETQ. The CDR3 has 13 residues. Unmatched junction bases numbered 6, after V lost 5 bases and J lost 10 bases. The CDR3 DNA reads as TGCGCCAGCAGACGGGACAGGGGGCGCATCCAGTACTTC. Protein sequence: CASRRDRGRIQYF. The full variable domain, completed using reference TRBV5-1 and TRBJ2-5, is KAGVTQTPRYLIKTRGQQVTLSCSPISGHRSVSWYQQTPGQGLQFLFEYFSETQRNKGNFPGRFSGRQFSNSRSEMNVSTLELGDSALYLCASRRDRGRIQYFGPGTRLLVL.

Of note for this clone: This sample also contains other DNA sequences that code for the same CDR3. The J gene is TRBJ1-3, the V gene TRBV5-1; TRBD1 might be the D (6 bases). From germline, CDR1 is SGHRS and CDR2 YFSETQ. V was cut by 1 base and J by 5 bases, with 13 bases left in between. The CDR3 is made up of 15 amino acids. In DNA form, the CDR3 reads TGCGCCAGCAGCTTGACAGCCAGGGGTAGAAACACCATATATTTT. Its protein is CASSLTARGRNTIYF. Filled out from reference TRBV5-1 and TRBJ1-3, the complete variable domain reads KAGVTQTPRYLIKTRGQQVTLSCSPISGHRSVSWYQQTPGQGLQFLFEYFSETQRNKGNFPGRFSGRQFSNSRSEMNVSTLELGDSALYLCASSLTARGRNTIYFGEGSWLTVV.

The rearrangement joins TRBV28 to TRBJ2-5; D ambiguous. Germline CDR1 MDHEN, CDR2 SYDVKM. CDR3 length: 11 amino acids. The V end lost 3 bases, the J end lost 4 bases, and 3 bases lay between the germline ends. The CDR3 DNA reads TGTGCCAGCAGTTTTCGAGAGACCCAGTACTTC. Protein sequence: CASSFRETQYF.